This TCR beta chain was observed in a study of T-cell memory formation after mild COVID-19. Trimming cost V 1 base and J 4 bases, with 10 bases left between them. The CDR3 runs to 15 residues. CDR1 is SGHTA, CDR2 FQGTGA, per germline. Study observations and caveats: That cross-reactive memory joined was suggested by some responding clones appearing in pre-infection memory.

The TCR alpha and TCR beta cDNA libraries, bearing sample barcodes and UMIs, were generated by 5'RACE using constant-segment primers. MiXCR, run by TCRdb on the 5' RACE reads, gives a single entry per CDR3 protein. The sample yields 200,000 to 250,000 distinct CDR3 sequences, around a tenth seen once. This clonotype was observed a few times. What it binds is unknown. The J gene is TRBJ2-2, the V gene TRBV7-3; no firm D call. The TCR was taken from a young man who had mild COVID-19 (a few samples of this study predate the infection). Cell type and time point are not known. The sequencing input was PBMCs or a T cell subset sorted from them (not recorded which). The CDR3 loop is CASSLNSGLTGELFF. The CDR3 nucleotides read TGTGCCAGCAGCTTAAACTCGGGTCTCACCGGGGAGCTGTTTTTT. Supplemented by reference TRBV7-3 and TRBJ2-2, the full variable domain reads GAGVSQTPSNKVTEKGKYVELRCDPISGHTALYWYRQSLGQGPEFLIYFQGTGAADDSGLPNDRFFAVRPEGSVSTLKIQRTERGDSAVYLCASSLNSGLTGELFFGEGSRLTVL.